This T cell receptor (beta chain) comes out of a study of blood T cell repertoires in COVID-19. Study details: Italy, Spain and the United States were the sources of the convalescent and acute COVID-19 samples.

The J segment lost 3 bases and the V segment lost 4 bases, leaving 16 bases of the junction unmatched. The germline gives CDR1 LGHNA, CDR2 YNFKEQ. The CDR3 runs to 19 residues. In the original workflow: The authors estimated nucleated cell counts from reference gene primer amplification. Produced via immunoSEQ multiplex PCR; TCRdb's table is partial and in-frame only. V and J calls and clone size are given by that table; D and trimming were obtained from the DNA. Here the sample spans 39,000 or so clones, around 85% being singletons. The TCR was taken from a man aged 40-50 years with active or convalescent COVID-19. The rearrangement uses TRBV4-2 and TRBJ2-3, with 10 bases aligning to TRBD2. Sequenced sample: peripheral blood. The CDR3 reads CASSPSHGGGLAATDTQYF. The CDR3, as DNA: TGTGCCAGCAGCCCTTCCCATGGGGGAGGACTAGCGGCTACAGATACGCAGTATTTT.